Each of the 15 T cell receptor beta chains below was sequenced from the same sample in a study of blood T cell repertoires in COVID-19. Some clones are missing from TCRdb's copy, which holds only in-frame ones; the method was immunoSEQ multiplex PCR. The sample yields over 300,000 clones, about 90% seen once. The sample taken for sequencing was peripheral blood. Receptors were obtained from a man aged 18-30 years with active or convalescent COVID-19.

This clone has a single count. The rearrangement uses TRBV4-2 and TRBJ2-2, with TRBD1 matching over 9 bases. CDR3 length: 16 amino acids. The junction had 6 bases not matched to a gene; V was cut back by 3 bases and J by 4 bases. The V gene's germline CDR1 is LGHNA and CDR2 YNFKEQ. The CDR3 bases are TGTGCCAGCAGCCATAACAGGGGGCTACCCACCGGGGAGCTGTTTTTT. Translation: CASSHNRGLPTGELFF.

The chain employs TRBV9 and TRBJ2-1, with D hard to call. The CDR3 is 16 amino acids. Germline CDR1 reads SGDLS; CDR2 reads YYNGEE. V was clipped by 4 bases and J by 1 base, with 15 bases between them. The CDR3 spells CASSPRILESYNEQFF. DNA for the CDR3: TGTGCCAGCAGCCCTAGAATATTAGAATCCTACAATGAGCAGTTCTTC.

With respect to this clone: Distinct nucleotide sequences in the sample also encode this CDR3. As DNA, the CDR3 is TGTGCCAGCTCACCGTCGGTTAACACTGAAGCTTTCTTT. This translates into CASSPSVNTEAFF. This chain joins TRBV18 and TRBJ1-1; no clear D gene. Germline V CDR1 and CDR2: KGHSH, LQKENI. There are 13 residues in the CDR3. The V gene lost 3 bases and the J gene lost 2 bases, with 7 bases spanning the gap.

The gene calls are TRBV15 and TRBJ1-4; unclear D gene. Germline V lookup: CDR1 LNHNV, CDR2 YYDKDF (reference sequence). Trimming cost V 1 base and J 6 bases, with 9 bases left between them. This CDR3 is built from 14 residues. CDR3 sequence (DNA): TGTGCCACCAGCAGAGTCGGAGGGTATGAAAAACTGTTTTTT. This encodes CATSRVGGYEKLFF.

The chain carries TRBV28 and TRBJ2-7; TRBD1 might be the D (6 bases). CDR3 length equals 14 residues. Trimming took off 5 bases at V and 3 bases at J, with 14 bases between the two ends. The germline V gene has CDR1 MDHEN and CDR2 SYDVKM. In nucleotides, the CDR3 is TGTGCCAGCAGTCCGCTGGGACATGGCTACGAGCAGTACTTC. It specifies CASSPLGHGYEQYF.

V is TRBV28 and J is TRBJ2-7; 10 positions agree with TRBD2. Germline CDR1 MDHEN, CDR2 SYDVKM. The CDR3 extends over 15 amino acids. The trim removed 6 bases at V and 7 bases at J, leaving 12 bases unmatched. CDR3 nucleotide sequence: TGTGCCAGCAGCCGTCAAGCGGGGGGGCCTAGTGAGCAGTACTTC. This translates into CASSRQAGGPSEQYF.

Comment on this clone: A much larger clone is a single base away; this may be a read error. Other DNA sequences within the sample encode an identical CDR3. The rearrangement joins TRBV6-1 to TRBJ1-5; D might be TRBD1 (5 bases). The germline V and J ends were trimmed by 4 bases and 6 bases, with 19 bases remaining between them. The CDR3 contains 16 residues. The V gene's germline CDR1 is MNHNS and CDR2 SASEGT. CDR3 sequence: CASSGQLQGPTQPQHF. CDR3 DNA sequence: TGTGCCAGCAGTGGCCAATTGCAGGGCCCCACTCAGCCCCAGCATTTT.

This clone occurred a few times. The chain recombines TRBV11-2 with TRBJ1-2, with 7 bases matching TRBD1. The J segment lost 4 bases and the V segment lost 4 bases, leaving 6 bases of the junction unmatched. Per the germline V gene, CDR1 is SGHAT and CDR2 is FQNNGV. There are 14 residues in the CDR3. The CDR3 protein is CASSSRGSSYGYTF. The CDR3 coding sequence is TGTGCCAGCAGCTCCAGGGGGTCATCCTATGGCTACACCTTC.

The chain combines TRBV27 with TRBJ2-2; no reliable D call. The CDR3 loop spans 12 amino acids. V was cut by 5 bases and J by 8 bases, with 9 bases left in between. Germline CDR1 and CDR2: MNHEY and SMNVEV (reference sequence). The CDR3 region is CASSPPRGELFF. The DNA for the CDR3 is TGTGCCAGCAGTCCCCCCAGGGGGGAGCTGTTTTTT.

The genes are TRBV24-1 and TRBJ2-3; 7 bases agree with TRBD1. The ends lost 4 bases at V and 0 bases at J; junction bases unmatched: 6. The CDR3 spans 16 residues. Germline CDR1 reads KGHDR; CDR2 reads SFDVKD. The CDR3 region is CATSDPGQISTDTQYF. The CDR3 coding sequence is TGTGCCACCAGTGACCCGGGACAGATAAGCACAGATACGCAGTATTTT.

The chain couples TRBV11-2 to TRBJ2-2; 7 bases are a match to TRBD2. CDR1 is SGHAT, CDR2 FQNNGV, per germline. CDR3 size: 15 residues. J gave up 4 bases and V 3 bases, and 5 bases lay outside the gene matches. This CDR3 is CASSFSLAGTGELFF. As DNA, the CDR3 is TGTGCCAGCAGCTTCAGTTTAGCGGGCACCGGGGAGCTGTTTTTT.

The sample holds one count of this clone. The rearrangement uses TRBV10-3 and TRBJ2-3, with a weak D call TRBD2 (6 bases). The CDR3 is 14 amino acids. V was clipped by 5 bases and J by 0 bases, with 9 bases between them. Germline V CDR1 and CDR2: ENHRY, SYGVKD. DNA for the CDR3: TGTGCCATCAGTAGAGGGACTAGCACAGATACGCAGTATTTT. This gives the protein CAISRGTSTDTQYF.

This rearrangement joins TRBV11-2 to TRBJ2-4; 9 bases align to TRBD1. From germline, CDR1 is SGHAT and CDR2 FQNNGV. V was clipped by 5 bases and J by 3 bases; unmatched bases: 14. CDR3 length: 18 residues. The CDR3 is CASSQIPGQGRGKNIQYF. CDR3 nucleotide sequence: TGTGCCAGCAGCCAAATTCCGGGACAGGGAAGGGGCAAAAACATTCAGTACTTC.

The chain employs TRBV5-3 and TRBJ1-5; D gene ambiguous. TRBV5-3 is flagged as an ORF with uncertain function. The CDR3 has 15 residues. V gave up 7 bases and J gave up 2 bases, with 16 bases separating them. CDR3 coding DNA: TGTGCCAGAGGCCGATCCAGGAGGGGCAATCAGCCCCAGCATTTT. Amino acids: CARGRSRRGNQPQHF.

V is TRBV27 and J is TRBJ2-7, with a tentative D call TRBD2 (6 bases). The germline CDR1 and CDR2 sequences are MNHEY and SMNVEV (reference sequence). V was shortened by 5 bases and J by 4 bases, with 15 bases between the two germline ends. The CDR3 is 14 amino acids. CDR3: CASSPGPGGYEQYF. The CDR3 nucleotides read TGTGCCAGCAGTCCGGGACCTGGAGGGTACGAGCAGTACTTC.